These T cell receptor beta chains were read from a single sample in a study of regulatory T cells in long-lasting Graves disease. TCRdb reprocessed the multiplex PCR reads with MiXCR, giving one entry per CDR3 protein. The sample yields hundreds of thousands of distinct CDR3 sequences, roughly 16% seen once. The specimen comprised peripheral blood mononuclear cells (PBMCs), sampled at new diagnosis, from a patient treated with antithyroid drugs. The receptors come from a female donor with Graves disease. Each CDR3 is given with its conserved first and last residue. A D gene is named only where the DNA matches it firmly. Rows may omit the clone size; those that give it use once, few, many or a size class.

CDR3aa	CDR3nt	v_gene	j_gene	d_gene	abundance
CASSQGQNNYGYTF	TGTGCCAGCAGCCAGGGACAGAACAACTATGGCTACACCTTC	TRBV7-9	TRBJ1-2	TRBD1	few
CASRRTGEGTDTQYF	TGTGCCAGCAGGAGGACAGGCGAAGGGACAGATACGCAGTATTTT	TRBV11-2	TRBJ2-3	TRBD1	NA
CASSLSGVRGDTQYF	TGCGCCAGCAGCCTGTCAGGGGTCAGAGGAGATACGCAGTATTTT	TRBV4-3	TRBJ2-3	NA	many
CASSVIRVAGVYSNQPQHF	TGTGCCAGCAGTGTGATTAGGGTGGCAGGAGTTTATAGCAATCAGCCCCAGCATTTT	TRBV2	TRBJ1-5	NA	few
CASSDAGETHYGYTF	TGTGCCAGCAGCGACGCAGGGGAGACCCACTATGGCTACACCTTC	TRBV9	TRBJ1-2	NA	few
CAWSRSRDTARTDTQYF	TGTGCCTGGAGTAGGTCCCGGGACACAGCTCGCACAGATACGCAGTATTTT	TRBV30	TRBJ2-3	NA	NA
CASSQDRGDKVGHEQFF	TGCGCCAGCAGCCAAGATCGTGGCGATAAAGTAGGGCATGAGCAGTTCTTC	TRBV4-1	TRBJ2-1	NA	few
CASSGAGDSGNPTDTQYF	TGTGCCAGTAGCGGGGCGGGGGATAGCGGGAATCCCACAGATACGCAGTATTTT	TRBV27	TRBJ2-3	TRBD2	NA
CASSLFKGTADEQFF	TGCGCCAGCAGCTTGTTTAAGGGAACGGCAGATGAGCAGTTCTTC	TRBV5-1	TRBJ2-1	NA	many
CSASGRFYEQYF	TGCAGTGCTAGCGGACGGTTTTACGAGCAGTACTTC	TRBV20-1	TRBJ2-7	NA	NA
CASSQVGDRGGTYEQYF	TGTGCCAGCAGCCAAGTGGGGGACAGGGGGGGGACCTACGAGCAGTACTTC	TRBV3-1	TRBJ2-7	TRBD1	NA
CASSLKPFPTNEKLFF	TGTGCCAGCAGTTTAAAGCCTTTCCCAACTAATGAAAAACTGTTTTTT	TRBV12-3/TRBV12-4	TRBJ1-4	NA	many
CATSRAPVRDQPQHF	TGTGCCACCAGCAGGGCCCCGGTACGGGATCAGCCCCAGCATTTT	TRBV15	TRBJ1-5	NA	many
CASGPGAGANNEQFF	TGTGCCAGCGGCCCGGGGGCGGGGGCAAACAATGAGCAGTTCTTC	TRBV6-1	TRBJ2-1	NA	many
CASRPGQVISYNSPLHF	TGTGCCAGCAGGCCGGGACAGGTGATCTCCTATAATTCACCCCTCCACTTT	TRBV2	TRBJ1-6	TRBD1	NA
CASSIGSLDEQFF	TGTGCCAGTAGTATAGGAAGCTTGGATGAGCAGTTCTTC	TRBV19	TRBJ2-1	NA	many
CASSLVGGGVNSPLHF	TGCGCCAGCAGCTTGGTCGGGGGGGGCGTGAATTCACCCCTCCACTTT	TRBV5-1	TRBJ1-6	NA	NA
CASSPNAGGTEAFF	TGCGCCAGCAGCCCAAACGCGGGGGGCACTGAAGCTTTCTTT	TRBV11-2	TRBJ1-1	NA	many
CSARGGATGSQETQYF	TGCAGTGCTAGAGGGGGGGCTACAGGATCGCAGGAGACCCAGTACTTC	TRBV20-1	TRBJ2-5	NA	few
CASSLSDGSTLEQYF	TGTGCCAGCAGCTTATCGGACGGAAGTACGTTGGAGCAGTACTTC	TRBV7-2	TRBJ2-7	NA	many
CASSYGTSGSDEQFF	TGTGCCAGCAGTTACGGGACTAGCGGGAGCGATGAGCAGTTCTTC	TRBV6-5	TRBJ2-1	TRBD2	many
CASFQMDTEAFF	TGTGCCAGCTTTCAAATGGACACTGAAGCTTTCTTT	TRBV28	TRBJ1-1	NA	many
CASSWGPGRDYNEQFF	TGTGCCAGCAGTTGGGGGCCGGGACGGGATTACAATGAGCAGTTCTTC	TRBV9	TRBJ2-1	NA	few
CASSPTPTGIYEKLFF	TGTGCCAGCAGCCCTACCCCAACAGGGATATACGAAAAACTGTTTTTT	TRBV9	TRBJ1-4	NA	NA
CASRPGQGSIQYF	TGTGCCAGCAGACCGGGACAGGGTAGCATTCAGTACTTC	TRBV7-2	TRBJ2-4	TRBD1	NA
CSARAGHNEQYF	TGCAGTGCTAGAGCCGGGCACAACGAGCAGTACTTC	TRBV20-1	TRBJ2-7	NA	many
CASSPSGGASDTQYF	TGTGCCAGCAGCCCTAGCGGGGGGGCTAGTGATACGCAGTATTTT	TRBV5-6	TRBJ2-3	TRBD2	many
CASSPGTLREEATF	TGTGCCAGCAGTCCCGGGACCCTACGGGAGGAGGCCACCTTC	TRBV27	TRBJ1-2	NA	many
CASSQSGTAYNEQFF	TGTGCCAGCAGTCAATCCGGGACAGCCTACAATGAGCAGTTCTTC	TRBV2	TRBJ2-1	TRBD1	many
CASSLSRDVWDNEQFF	TGTGCCAGCAGCTTAAGCAGGGACGTCTGGGACAATGAGCAGTTCTTC	TRBV7-9	TRBJ2-1	NA	NA
CASLPEGQGYGYTF	TGCGCCAGCCTCCCCGAAGGGCAGGGTTATGGCTACACCTTC	TRBV10-2	TRBJ1-2	NA	few
CASSPRAGTERNEQYF	TGTGCCAGCTCACCACGAGCCGGGACCGAGCGTAACGAGCAGTACTTC	TRBV18	TRBJ2-7	NA	many
CASSPTDRGAGELFF	TGTGCCAGCAGCCCAACGGACAGGGGGGCCGGGGAGCTGTTTTTT	TRBV7-9	TRBJ2-2	TRBD1	many
CSARIEWNTEAFF	TGCAGTGCTCGAATTGAGTGGAACACTGAAGCTTTCTTT	TRBV20-1	TRBJ1-1	NA	many
CAWSVNRVDGYTF	TGTGCCTGGAGTGTGAACAGGGTAGATGGCTACACCTTC	TRBV30	TRBJ1-2	NA	many
CASSTATAVGGTDTQYF	TGTGCCAGCAGTACAGCGACAGCCGTGGGGGGCACAGATACGCAGTATTTT	TRBV27	TRBJ2-3	NA	many
CASSQVLPPLDLTDTQYF	TGCGCCAGCAGCCAAGTTTTACCCCCATTGGACCTCACAGATACGCAGTATTTT	TRBV4-1	TRBJ2-3	NA	many
CASSEGATNEKLFF	TGTGCCAGCAGCGAGGGGGCCACTAATGAAAAACTGTTTTTT	TRBV5-6	TRBJ1-4	TRBD1	NA
CASNTGNTNEKLFF	TGTGCCAGCAACACAGGGAATACTAATGAAAAACTGTTTTTT	TRBV6-1	TRBJ1-4	NA	many
CSATATTTNEKLFF	TGCAGTGCTACGGCCACGACAACTAATGAAAAACTGTTTTTT	TRBV20-1	TRBJ1-4	NA	many
CASRSTGYQPQHF	TGTGCCAGCAGGTCGACAGGGTATCAGCCCCAGCATTTT	TRBV2	TRBJ1-5	TRBD1	many
CASSLGASTTEAFF	TGTGCCAGCAGTCTGGGAGCCTCGACCACTGAAGCTTTCTTT	TRBV2	TRBJ1-1	NA	many
CASSESQGGDTQYF	TGTGCCAGCAGTGAATCCCAGGGAGGGGATACGCAGTATTTT	TRBV2	TRBJ2-3	TRBD2	many
CSLIPGQVADTQYF	TGCAGCTTAATACCGGGACAGGTGGCAGATACGCAGTATTTT	TRBV29-1	TRBJ2-3	TRBD1	NA
CASSLTSGPVSYEQYF	TGTGCCAGCAGCCTAACTAGCGGGCCGGTATCCTACGAGCAGTACTTC	TRBV7-2	TRBJ2-7	TRBD2	many